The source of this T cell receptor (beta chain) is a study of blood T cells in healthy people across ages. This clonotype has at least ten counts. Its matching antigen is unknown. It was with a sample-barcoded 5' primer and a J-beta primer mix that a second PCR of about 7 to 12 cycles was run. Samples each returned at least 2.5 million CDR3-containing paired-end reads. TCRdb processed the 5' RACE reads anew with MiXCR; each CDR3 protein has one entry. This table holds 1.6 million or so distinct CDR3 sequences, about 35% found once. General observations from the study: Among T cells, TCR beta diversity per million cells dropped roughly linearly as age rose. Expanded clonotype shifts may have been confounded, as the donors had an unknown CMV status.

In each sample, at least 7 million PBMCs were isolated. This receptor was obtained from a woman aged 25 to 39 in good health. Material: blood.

CDR3 region: CSAQLAETQYF. The CDR3 DNA reads as TGCAGTGCCCAACTAGCCGAGACCCAGTACTTC. The genes are TRBV20-1 and TRBJ2-5, with D maybe TRBD2 (6 bases). Germline V lookup: CDR1 DFQATT, CDR2 SNEGSKA (reference sequence). This CDR3 region has 11 residues. Trimming removed 6 bases from V and 5 bases from J, with 10 bases in between.